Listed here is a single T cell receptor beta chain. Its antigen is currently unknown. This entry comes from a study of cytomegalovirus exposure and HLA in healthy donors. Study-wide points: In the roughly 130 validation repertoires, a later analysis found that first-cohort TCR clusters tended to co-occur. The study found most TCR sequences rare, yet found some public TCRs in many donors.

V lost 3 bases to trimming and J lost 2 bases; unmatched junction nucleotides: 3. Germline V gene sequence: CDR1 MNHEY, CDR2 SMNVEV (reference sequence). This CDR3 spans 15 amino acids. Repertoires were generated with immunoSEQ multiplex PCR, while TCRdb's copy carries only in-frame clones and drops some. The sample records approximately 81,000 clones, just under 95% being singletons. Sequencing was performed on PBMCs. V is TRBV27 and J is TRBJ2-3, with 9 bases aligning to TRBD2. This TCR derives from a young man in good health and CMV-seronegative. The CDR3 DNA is TGTGCCAGCAGTTTCCTAGCGGGGAACACAGATACGCAGTATTTT. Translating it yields CASSFLAGNTDTQYF.